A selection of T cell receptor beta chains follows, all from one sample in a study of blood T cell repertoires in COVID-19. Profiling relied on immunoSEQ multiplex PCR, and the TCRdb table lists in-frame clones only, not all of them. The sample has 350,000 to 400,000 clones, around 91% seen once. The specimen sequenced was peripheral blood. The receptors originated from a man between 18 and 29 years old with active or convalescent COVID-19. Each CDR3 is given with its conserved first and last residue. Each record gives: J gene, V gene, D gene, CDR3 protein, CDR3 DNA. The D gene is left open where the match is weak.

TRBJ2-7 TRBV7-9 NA CASSLALVNYEQYF TGTGCCAGCAGCTTAGCGCTAGTGAACTACGAGCAGTACTTC
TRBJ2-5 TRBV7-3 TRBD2 CASSSSGGAGETQYF TGTGCCAGCAGTTCTAGCGGGGGCGCGGGTGAGACCCAGTACTTC
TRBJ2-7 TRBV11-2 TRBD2 CASSLDGGGADEQYF TGTGCCAGCAGCTTAGACGGCGGGGGGGCGGACGAGCAGTACTTC
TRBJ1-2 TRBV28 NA CASTPGYYGYTF TGTGCCAGCACCCCAGGGTACTATGGCTACACCTTC
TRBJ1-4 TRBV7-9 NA CASSFTEGVTNEKLFF TGTGCCAGCAGCTTTACCGAAGGAGTTACTAATGAAAAACTGTTTTTT
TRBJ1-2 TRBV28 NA CASSYGQFYGYTF TGTGCCAGCAGTTACGGACAGTTCTATGGCTACACCTTC
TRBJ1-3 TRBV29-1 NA CSALQIDSGNTIYF TGCAGCGCTCTCCAGATCGACTCTGGAAACACCATATATTTT
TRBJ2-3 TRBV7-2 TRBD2 CASSLGTSPTDTQYF TGTGCCAGCAGCTTAGGGACTAGCCCTACAGATACGCAGTATTTT
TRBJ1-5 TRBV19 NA CASSILSGIDQPQHF TGTGCCAGTAGTATTTTGTCGGGTATCGATCAGCCCCAGCATTTT
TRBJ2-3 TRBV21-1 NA CASSGSSDTQYF TGTGCCAGCAGCGGGAGTTCAGATACGCAGTATTTT
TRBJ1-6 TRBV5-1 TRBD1 CASSTGDSPLHF TGCGCCAGCAGCACAGGGGATTCACCCCTCCACTTT
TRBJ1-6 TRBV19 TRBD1 CATSTGTGRDSPLHF TGTGCCACTTCGACCGGGACAGGGAGGGATTCACCCCTCCACTTT
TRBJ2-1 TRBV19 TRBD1 CASSTPGQGGNEQFF TGTGCCAGTAGTACCCCGGGACAGGGTGGCAATGAGCAGTTCTTC
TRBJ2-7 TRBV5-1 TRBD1 CASIKSPGGNGDEQYF TGCGCCAGCATCAAATCTCCAGGGGGCAATGGCGACGAGCAGTACTTC
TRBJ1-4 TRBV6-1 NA CASSDDRSRLNEKLFF TGTGCCAGCAGTGATGACAGGTCGAGGCTCAATGAAAAACTGTTTTTT